The rows below give T cell receptor beta chains drawn from one sample of a study of cytomegalovirus exposure and HLA in healthy donors. Libraries were prepared by immunoSEQ multiplex PCR; TCRdb keeps only in-frame clonotypes and omits some of them. The sample lists about 170,000 clones, around 73% occurring once. Sequencing was performed on PBMCs. These receptors all stem from a woman aged 18-35 years in good health and CMV-seropositive. CDR3s include the opening cysteine and the closing phenylalanine or tryptophan. The order of the fields is D gene, CDR3 length, J gene, V gene, clone size, CDR3 protein, CDR3 DNA. A D gene is named only where the DNA matches it firmly. Size tells how often a clone was seen (once, few, many) or the class of an expanded clone, and some rows leave it out.

. | 15 | TRBJ2-1 | TRBV19 | . | CASSIEGRSINEQFF | TGTGCCAGTAGTATCGAGGGAAGATCAATCAATGAGCAGTTCTTC
TRBD1 | 14 | TRBJ1-1 | TRBV30 | . | CAWRRTGTNTEAFF | TGTGCCTGGAGGCGGACAGGGACGAACACTGAAGCTTTCTTT
TRBD1 | 15 | TRBJ2-1 | TRBV11-2 | . | CASSIEAGTGQKQFF | TGTGCCAGCAGCATCGAAGCCGGGACAGGGCAAAAGCAGTTCTTC
TRBD1 | 16 | TRBJ1-2 | TRBV19 | . | CASSKGGAGQVYGYTF | TGTGCCAGTAGTAAAGGGGGCGCGGGACAGGTCTATGGCTACACCTTC
. | 15 | TRBJ1-4 | TRBV5-1 | . | CASSLEGGHGEKLFF | TGCGCCAGCAGCTTGGAGGGGGGGCACGGTGAAAAACTGTTTTTT
. | 15 | TRBJ2-3 | TRBV15 | . | CATSRGGLLTDTQYF | TGTGCCACCAGCAGAGGAGGACTCCTCACAGATACGCAGTATTTT
. | 11 | TRBJ2-7 | TRBV6-1 | . | CASSEAREQYF | TGTGCCAGCAGTGAAGCGCGCGAGCAGTACTTC
. | 15 | TRBJ1-6 | TRBV4-3 | few | CASSQEQALNSPLHF | TGCGCCAGCAGCCAAGAACAGGCGTTAAATTCACCCCTCCACTTT
. | 13 | TRBJ2-2 | TRBV6-5 | once | CASSSTFDGELFF | TGTGCCAGCAGTTCTACTTTTGACGGGGAGCTGTTTTTT
TRBD2 | 18 | TRBJ2-5 | TRBV27 | . | CASSFKIQAGEPKETQYF | TGTGCCAGCAGTTTCAAGATTCAAGCGGGGGAGCCCAAGGAGACCCAGTACTTC
TRBD1 | 13 | TRBJ1-1 | TRBV10-3 | . | CASKRQGNTEAFF | TGTGCCTCGAAGAGACAGGGGAACACTGAAGCTTTCTTT
. | 16 | TRBJ1-2 | TRBV30 | few | CAWSVLAGRTGYGYTF | TGTGCCTGGAGTGTACTGGCAGGGAGGACGGGCTATGGCTACACCTTC
. | 14 | TRBJ2-3 | TRBV21-1 | . | CASDDVVGGDTQYF | TGTGCCAGCGACGACGTAGTGGGGGGAGATACGCAGTATTTT
. | 15 | TRBJ1-2 | TRBV4-1 | . | CASSQDQGSYYGYTF | TGCGCCAGCAGCCAAGATCAAGGGAGCTACTATGGCTACACCTTT
TRBD1 | 15 | TRBJ2-5 | TRBV5-1 | . | CASSLGQGRGETQYF | TGCGCCAGCAGCTTGGGACAGGGCAGAGGAGAGACCCAGTACTTC
. | 13 | TRBJ2-5 | TRBV28 | once | CASTRQSQETQYF | TGTGCCAGCACCAGACAAAGCCAAGAGACCCAGTACTTC
. | 12 | TRBJ2-7 | TRBV4-2 | . | CASSGGGVEQYF | TGTGCCAGCAGCGGAGGGGGGGTCGAGCAGTACTTC
. | 16 | TRBJ1-1 | TRBV4-2 | . | CASSQGSGGYGTEAFF | TGTGCCAGCAGCCAAGGGTCGGGGGGGTACGGCACTGAAGCTTTCTTT
. | 17 | TRBJ2-5 | TRBV18 | . | CASSKEAEGRSAETQYF | TGTGCCAGCTCAAAAGAAGCGGAGGGGCGTTCGGCAGAGACCCAGTACTTC
. | 16 | TRBJ1-2 | TRBV19 | . | CASRSRQGQGPGGYTF | TGTGCCAGTAGATCCAGGCAGGGGCAGGGTCCTGGTGGCTACACCTTC
. | 17 | TRBJ1-4 | TRBV4-1 | . | CASSLRGRRPTNEKLFF | TGCGCCAGCAGCCTAAGGGGCAGACGCCCAACTAATGAAAAACTGTTTTTT
TRBD2 | 14 | TRBJ2-5 | TRBV28 | . | CASRKSGGKETQYF | TGTGCCAGCAGAAAAAGCGGGGGAAAAGAGACCCAGTACTTC
TRBD1 | 15 | TRBJ1-3 | TRBV9 | . | CASSAGQGAGNTIYF | TGTGCCAGCAGCGCGGGACAGGGGGCTGGAAACACCATATATTTT
. | 15 | TRBJ1-1 | TRBV6-5 | . | CASSYSSGGLGEAFF | TGTGCCAGCAGTTACTCGTCGGGGGGGCTCGGTGAAGCTTTCTTT